The entry that follows covers one T cell receptor beta chain sequence. The antigen is unknown. The data were obtained in a study of untreated major depressive disorder. Germline assignment: CDR1 SNHLY and CDR2 FYNNEI. V was pared by 1 base and J by 6 bases, with 8 bases of the junction left unmatched. The CDR3 has 15 amino acids. Each depressed patient was pairwise matched to a non-depressed control for sex, age, current smoking status and body mass index. The donors were all European-descended. Controls scored 5 or less on a depressive symptom inventory and never had mood disorders. The data were produced by immunoSEQ multiplex PCR, yet TCRdb's version contains in-frame clones alone and is incomplete. The profile shows 21,000 or so clones, 70% to 90% of them singletons. Study findings and constraints: TRBV05-01 (Vbeta 5.1) usage was higher in CD4+ T cells of depressed patients than controls.

The rearrangement links TRBV2 to TRBJ2-5; TRBD1 matches 7 bases. The receptor was derived from a woman aged 25 to 39 in good health. The sequenced material came from CD4+ T cells from PBMCs. In DNA, the CDR3 is TGTGCCAGCAGTGAAGTGAGGACAGGTGTGAAGACCCAGTACTTC. This codes for CASSEVRTGVKTQYF.